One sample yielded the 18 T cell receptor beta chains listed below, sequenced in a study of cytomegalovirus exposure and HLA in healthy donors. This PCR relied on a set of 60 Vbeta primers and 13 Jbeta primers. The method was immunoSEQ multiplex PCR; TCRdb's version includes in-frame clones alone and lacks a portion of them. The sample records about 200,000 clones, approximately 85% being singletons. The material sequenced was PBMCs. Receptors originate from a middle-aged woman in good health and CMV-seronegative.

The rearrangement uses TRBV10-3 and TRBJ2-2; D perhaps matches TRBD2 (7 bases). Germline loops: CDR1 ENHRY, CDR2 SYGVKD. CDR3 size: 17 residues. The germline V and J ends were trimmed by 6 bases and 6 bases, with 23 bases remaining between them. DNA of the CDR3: TGTGCCATCAGAGGGTCCTGGGGCGGGGGCGACCCCGGGGAGCTGTTTTTT. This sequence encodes CAIRGSWGGGDPGELFF.

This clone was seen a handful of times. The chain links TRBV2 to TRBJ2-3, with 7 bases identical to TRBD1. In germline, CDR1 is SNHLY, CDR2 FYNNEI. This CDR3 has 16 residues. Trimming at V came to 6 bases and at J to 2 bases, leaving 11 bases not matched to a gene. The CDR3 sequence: CASSRPGQQYTDTQYF. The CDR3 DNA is TGTGCCAGCAGCCGTCCGGGACAGCAATACACAGATACGCAGTATTTT.

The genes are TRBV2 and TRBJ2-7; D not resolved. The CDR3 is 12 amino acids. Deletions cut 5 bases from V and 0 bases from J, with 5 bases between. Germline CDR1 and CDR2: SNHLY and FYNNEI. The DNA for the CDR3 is TGTGCCAGCAGTCCTCTCTCCTACGAGCAGTACTTC. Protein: CASSPLSYEQYF.

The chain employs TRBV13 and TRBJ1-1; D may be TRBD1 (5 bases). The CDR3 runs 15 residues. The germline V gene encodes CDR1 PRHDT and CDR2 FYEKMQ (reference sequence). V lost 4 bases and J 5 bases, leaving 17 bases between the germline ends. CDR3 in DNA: TGTGCCAGCAGCTCACTCAGGGATCGGGGGACTGAAGCTTTCTTT. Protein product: CASSSLRDRGTEAFF.

The CDR3 sequence: CAWRLPFRAGAGTEAFF. The CDR3 DNA reads as TGTGCCTGGAGGTTACCCTTCAGGGCAGGGGCCGGGACTGAAGCTTTCTTT. The genes are TRBV30 and TRBJ1-1, with D perhaps TRBD1 (6 bases). The CDR3 sequence is 17 residues long. CDR1 GTSNPN and CDR2 SVGIG come from the germline V gene (reference sequence). V was shortened by 3 bases and J by 5 bases, with 25 bases between the two germline ends.

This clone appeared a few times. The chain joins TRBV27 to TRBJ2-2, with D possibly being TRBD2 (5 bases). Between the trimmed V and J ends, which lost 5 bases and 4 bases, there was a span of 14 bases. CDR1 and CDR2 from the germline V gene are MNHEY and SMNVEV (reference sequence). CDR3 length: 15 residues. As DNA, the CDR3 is TGTGCCAGCAGTCCCTACACGCGGGCCACCGGGGAGCTGTTTTTT. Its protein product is CASSPYTRATGELFF.

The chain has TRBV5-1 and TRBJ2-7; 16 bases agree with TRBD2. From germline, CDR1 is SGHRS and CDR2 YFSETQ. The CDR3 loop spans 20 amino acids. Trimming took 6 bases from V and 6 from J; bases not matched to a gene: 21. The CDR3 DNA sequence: TGCGCCAGCATCTGGGACCTGGGACTAGCGGGAGGGCCCTCGATGGTCGAGCAGTACTTC. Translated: CASIWDLGLAGGPSMVEQYF.

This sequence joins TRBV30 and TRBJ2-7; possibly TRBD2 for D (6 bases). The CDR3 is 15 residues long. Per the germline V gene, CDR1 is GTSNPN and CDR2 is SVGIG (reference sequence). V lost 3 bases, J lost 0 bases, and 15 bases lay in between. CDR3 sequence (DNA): TGTGCCTGGAGAGGCGGGGCCCTGAGCTCCTACGAGCAGTACTTC. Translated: CAWRGGALSSYEQYF. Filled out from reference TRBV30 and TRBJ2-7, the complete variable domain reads SQTIHQWPATLVQPVGSPLSLECTVEGTSNPNLYWYRQAAGRGLQLLFYSVGIGQISSEVPQNLSASRPQDRQFILSSKKLLLSDSGFYLCAWRGGALSSYEQYFGPGTRLTVT.

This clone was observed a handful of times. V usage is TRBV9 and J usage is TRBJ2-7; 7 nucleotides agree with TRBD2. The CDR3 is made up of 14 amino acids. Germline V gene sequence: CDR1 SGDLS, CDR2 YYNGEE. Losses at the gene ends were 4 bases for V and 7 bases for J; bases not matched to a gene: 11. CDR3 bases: TGTGCCAGCAGCATCCAAGGACTGGGGGGGGAGCAGTACTTC. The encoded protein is CASSIQGLGGEQYF.

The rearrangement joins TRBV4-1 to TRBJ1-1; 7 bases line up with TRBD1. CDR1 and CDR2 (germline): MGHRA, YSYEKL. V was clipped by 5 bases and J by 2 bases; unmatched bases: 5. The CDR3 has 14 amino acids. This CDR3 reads CASSWGQFNTEAFF. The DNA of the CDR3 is TGCGCCAGCAGCTGGGGACAGTTTAACACTGAAGCTTTCTTT.

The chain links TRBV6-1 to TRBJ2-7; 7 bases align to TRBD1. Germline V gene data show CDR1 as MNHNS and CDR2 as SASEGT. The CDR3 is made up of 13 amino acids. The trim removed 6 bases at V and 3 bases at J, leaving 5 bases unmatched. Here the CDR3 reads CASRRDRNYEQYF. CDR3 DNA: TGTGCCAGCAGACGGGACAGAAACTACGAGCAGTACTTC.

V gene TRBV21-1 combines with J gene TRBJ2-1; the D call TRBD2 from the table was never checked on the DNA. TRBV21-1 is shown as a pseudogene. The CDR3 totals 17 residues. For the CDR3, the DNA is TGTGCCAGCAGCAAATTCGAGGGAGCCTTAGTGAATGGAGAGCAGTTCTTC. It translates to CASSKFEGALVNGEQFF.

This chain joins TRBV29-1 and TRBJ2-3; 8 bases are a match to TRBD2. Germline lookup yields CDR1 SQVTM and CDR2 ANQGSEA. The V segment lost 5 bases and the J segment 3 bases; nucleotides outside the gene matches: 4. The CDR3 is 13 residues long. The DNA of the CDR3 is TGCAGCGTTCAGAGCGGGAGTACAGATACGCAGTATTTT. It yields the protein CSVQSGSTDTQYF.

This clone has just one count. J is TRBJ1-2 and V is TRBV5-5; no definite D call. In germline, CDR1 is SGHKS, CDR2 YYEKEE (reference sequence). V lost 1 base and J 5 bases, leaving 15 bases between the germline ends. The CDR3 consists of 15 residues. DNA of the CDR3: TGTGCCAGCAGCTTGAGCGACCCCACGGATTATGGCTACACCTTC. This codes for CASSLSDPTDYGYTF.

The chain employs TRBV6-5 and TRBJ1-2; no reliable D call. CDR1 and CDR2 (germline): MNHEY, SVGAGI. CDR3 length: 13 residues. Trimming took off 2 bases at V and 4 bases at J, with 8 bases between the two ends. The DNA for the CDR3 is TGTGCCAGCAGTTACGAGGGAAGCTATGGCTACACCTTC. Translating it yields CASSYEGSYGYTF.

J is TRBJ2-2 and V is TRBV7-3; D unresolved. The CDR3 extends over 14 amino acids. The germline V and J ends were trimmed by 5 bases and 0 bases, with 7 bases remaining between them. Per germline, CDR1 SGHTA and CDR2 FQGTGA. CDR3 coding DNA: TGTGCCAGCAGCCGCCTACCGAACACCGGGGAGCTGTTTTTT. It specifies CASSRLPNTGELFF.

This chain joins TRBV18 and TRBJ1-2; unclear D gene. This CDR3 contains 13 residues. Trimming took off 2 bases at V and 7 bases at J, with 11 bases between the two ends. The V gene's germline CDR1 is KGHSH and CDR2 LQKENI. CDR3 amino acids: CASSPTSEGGYTF. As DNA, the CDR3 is TGTGCCAGCTCACCAACGAGTGAGGGTGGCTACACCTTC.

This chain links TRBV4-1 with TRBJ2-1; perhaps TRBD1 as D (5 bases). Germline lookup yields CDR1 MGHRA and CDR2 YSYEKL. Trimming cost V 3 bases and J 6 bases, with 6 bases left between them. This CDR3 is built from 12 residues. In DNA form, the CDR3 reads TGCGCCAGCAGCCATGGGGCCAATGAGCAGTTCTTC. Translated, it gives CASSHGANEQFF.